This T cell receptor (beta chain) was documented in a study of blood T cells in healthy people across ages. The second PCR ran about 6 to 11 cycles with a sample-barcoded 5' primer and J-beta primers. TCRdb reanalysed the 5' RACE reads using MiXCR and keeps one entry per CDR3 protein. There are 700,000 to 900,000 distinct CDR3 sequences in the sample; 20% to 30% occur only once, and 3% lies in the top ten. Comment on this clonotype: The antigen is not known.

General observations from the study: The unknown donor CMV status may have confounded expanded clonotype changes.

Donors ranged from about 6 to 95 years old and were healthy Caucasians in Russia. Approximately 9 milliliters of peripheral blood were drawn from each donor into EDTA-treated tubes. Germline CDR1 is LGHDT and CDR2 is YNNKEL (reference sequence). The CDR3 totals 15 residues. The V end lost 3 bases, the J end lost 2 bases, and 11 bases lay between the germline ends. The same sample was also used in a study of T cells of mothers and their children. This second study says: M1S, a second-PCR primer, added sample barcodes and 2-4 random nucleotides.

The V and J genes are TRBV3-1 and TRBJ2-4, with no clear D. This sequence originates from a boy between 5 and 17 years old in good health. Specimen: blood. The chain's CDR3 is CASSQGQRTKNIQYF. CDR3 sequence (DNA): TGTGCCAGCAGCCAGGGCCAGAGGACCAAAAACATTCAGTACTTC.